The TCR beta chain under discussion was sequenced for a study of tumor and adjacent non-tumor tissue in lung cancer. Study-level information: Histology: about a dozen adenocarcinoma, a couple of squamous cell carcinoma, 1 small cell lung cancer.

As to this clonotype: Its antigen is still unknown. One end of the junction varies from germline; a read error may be responsible.

Germline CDR1 and CDR2: SGHNT and YENEEA. The CDR3 loop spans 14 amino acids. This sample's RNA came from whole unsorted tissue. Distant lung tissue was collected more than 3 cm away from the tumor edge. Chemotherapy-naive patients with new lung cancer underwent thoracic surgery in China, August–November 2014. A modified ARM-PCR protocol with three rounds of nested PCR amplified TCRbeta. TCRdb fed the multiplex PCR reads into MiXCR, producing one record per CDR3 protein. The sample includes 98,000 or so distinct CDR3 sequences, 80% of them seen just once. Study findings and constraints: Tumor tissue had significantly higher TCR diversity than normal lung.

This TCR derives from a man in his sixties with small cell lung cancer. Sequenced material: distant non-tumor lung tissue. The rearrangement links TRBV11-3 to TRBJ2-1; D possibly corresponds to TRBD2 (6 bases). CDR3 in amino acids: CDSISRGIDNEQFF. DNA for the CDR3: TGTGACAGCATCTCCCGCGGGATAGACAATGAGCAGTTCTTC.